This T cell receptor (beta chain) was identified in a study of shared clonotypes between healthy human individuals. Study-wide results and limits: Clonotype sharing across a few donors was observed for about 5.2% of naive CD4 clonotypes. Tissue TCR repertoires likely differ from these blood-only repertoires.

CDR3 length equals 15 residues. Germline V gives CDR1 MNHEY, CDR2 SVGAGI. V gave up 2 bases and J gave up 3 bases, with 10 bases separating them. Remarks on this clone: The antigen is not known.

The method was immunoSEQ multiplex PCR; TCRdb's version includes in-frame clones alone and lacks a portion of them. The sample shows approximately 2.5 million clones, 93% of them seen only once. The rearrangement links TRBV6-5 to TRBJ1-4; D is uncertain. The sequencing input was naive CD4+ T cells from PBMCs. Subset described: CD45RA+ positively selected. This receptor was identified in a man younger than 30 in good health. Some clones in this sample may be carry-over from other donors' samples. The CDR3: CASSYVGGSNEKLFF. The CDR3 DNA follows: TGTGCCAGCAGTTACGTTGGCGGGTCTAATGAAAAACTGTTTTTT.